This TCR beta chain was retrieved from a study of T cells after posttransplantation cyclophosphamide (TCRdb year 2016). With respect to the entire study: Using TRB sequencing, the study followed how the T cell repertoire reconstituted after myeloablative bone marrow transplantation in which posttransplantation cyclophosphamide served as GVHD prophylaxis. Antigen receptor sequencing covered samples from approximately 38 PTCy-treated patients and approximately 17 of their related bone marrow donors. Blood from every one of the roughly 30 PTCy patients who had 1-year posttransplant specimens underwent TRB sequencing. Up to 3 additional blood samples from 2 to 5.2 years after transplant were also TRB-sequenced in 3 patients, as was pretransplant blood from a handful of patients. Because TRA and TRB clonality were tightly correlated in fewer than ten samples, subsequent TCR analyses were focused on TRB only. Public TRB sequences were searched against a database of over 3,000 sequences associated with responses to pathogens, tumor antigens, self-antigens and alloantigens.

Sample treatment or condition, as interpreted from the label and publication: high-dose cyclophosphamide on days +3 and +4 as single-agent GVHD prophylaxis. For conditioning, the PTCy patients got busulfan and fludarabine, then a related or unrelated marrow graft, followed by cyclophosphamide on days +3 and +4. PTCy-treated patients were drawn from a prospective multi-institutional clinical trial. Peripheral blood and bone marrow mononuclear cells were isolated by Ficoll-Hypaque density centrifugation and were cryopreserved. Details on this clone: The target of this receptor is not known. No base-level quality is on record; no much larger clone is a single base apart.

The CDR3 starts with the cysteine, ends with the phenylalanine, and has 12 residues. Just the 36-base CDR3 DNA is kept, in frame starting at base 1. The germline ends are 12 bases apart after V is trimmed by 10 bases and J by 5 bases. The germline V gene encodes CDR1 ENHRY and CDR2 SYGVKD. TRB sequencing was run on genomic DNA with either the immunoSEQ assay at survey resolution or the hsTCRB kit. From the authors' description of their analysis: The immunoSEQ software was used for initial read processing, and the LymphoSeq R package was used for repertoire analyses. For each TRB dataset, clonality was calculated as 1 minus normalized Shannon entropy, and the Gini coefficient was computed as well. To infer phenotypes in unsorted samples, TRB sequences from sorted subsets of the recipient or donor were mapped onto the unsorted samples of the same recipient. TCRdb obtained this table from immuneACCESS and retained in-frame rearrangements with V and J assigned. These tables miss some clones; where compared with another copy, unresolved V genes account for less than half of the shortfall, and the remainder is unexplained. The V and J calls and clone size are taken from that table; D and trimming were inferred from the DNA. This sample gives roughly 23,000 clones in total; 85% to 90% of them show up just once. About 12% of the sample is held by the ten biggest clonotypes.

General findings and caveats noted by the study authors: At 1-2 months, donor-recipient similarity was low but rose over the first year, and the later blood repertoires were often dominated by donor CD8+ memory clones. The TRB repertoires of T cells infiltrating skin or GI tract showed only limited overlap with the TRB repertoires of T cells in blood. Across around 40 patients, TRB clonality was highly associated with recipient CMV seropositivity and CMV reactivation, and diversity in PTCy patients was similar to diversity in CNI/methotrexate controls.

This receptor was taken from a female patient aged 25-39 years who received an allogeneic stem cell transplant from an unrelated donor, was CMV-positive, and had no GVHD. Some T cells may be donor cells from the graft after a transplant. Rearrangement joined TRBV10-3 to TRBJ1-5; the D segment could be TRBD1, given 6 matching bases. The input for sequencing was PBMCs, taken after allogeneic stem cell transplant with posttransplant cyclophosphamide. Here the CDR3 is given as CATQGKDQPQHF. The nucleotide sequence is TGTGCCACCCAGGGGAAGGATCAGCCCCAGCATTTT.